This entry is about one TCR beta chain. Study processing details: The assay estimated nucleated cells by amplifying reference gene primers. This table comes from immunoSEQ multiplex PCR, and its TCRdb copy is limited to in-frame clones, with some not included. V, J and clone size are taken as reported in that table, and D and trimming were inferred from the DNA itself. The sample lists some 25,000 clones; around 89% were seen once. CDR3 length: 16 residues. Germline CDR1 is SNHLY and CDR2 is FYNNEI. J gave up 7 bases and V 4 bases, and 6 bases lay outside the gene matches. The data originate from a study of blood T cell repertoires in COVID-19.

Sequenced input: peripheral blood. The rearrangement links TRBV2 to TRBJ2-2, with TRBD2 identical over 13 bases. This receptor was taken from a man between 65 and 79 years old with acute or convalescent COVID-19. This CDR3 is CASSGTSGRAFGELFF. CDR3 DNA sequence: TGTGCCAGCAGTGGCACTAGCGGGAGGGCCTTCGGGGAGCTGTTTTTT.